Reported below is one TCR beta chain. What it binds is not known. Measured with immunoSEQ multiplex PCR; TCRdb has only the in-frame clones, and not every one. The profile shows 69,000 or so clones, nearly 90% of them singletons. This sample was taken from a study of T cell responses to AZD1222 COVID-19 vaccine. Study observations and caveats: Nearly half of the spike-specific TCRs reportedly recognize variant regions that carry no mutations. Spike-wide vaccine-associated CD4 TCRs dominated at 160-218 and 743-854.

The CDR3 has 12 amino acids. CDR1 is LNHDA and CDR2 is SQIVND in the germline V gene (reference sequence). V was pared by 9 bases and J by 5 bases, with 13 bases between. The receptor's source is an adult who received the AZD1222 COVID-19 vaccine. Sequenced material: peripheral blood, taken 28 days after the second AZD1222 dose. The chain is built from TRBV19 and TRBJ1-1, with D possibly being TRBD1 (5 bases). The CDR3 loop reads CASRRGRTEAFF. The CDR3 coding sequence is TGTGCCAGCAGAAGGGGAAGGACTGAAGCTTTCTTT.